A selection of T cell receptor beta chains follows, all from one sample in a study of T cell responses to AZD1222 COVID-19 vaccine. Sequencing was performed with immunoSEQ multiplex PCR; in TCRdb, only in-frame clones are kept and a portion is missing. The repertoire holds about 100,000 clones, with approximately 87% as singletons. This specimen consisted of peripheral blood, obtained on day 0 of AZD1222 vaccination. Receptor source: an adult in good health. Both conserved end residues are part of each CDR3. Fields, in order: D gene, V gene, clone size, J gene, CDR3 protein, CDR3 DNA. A D gene is named only where the DNA matches it firmly. Clone size is stated in some rows and not others, as once, few, many or a class when expanded.

NA	TRBV9	NA	TRBJ1-3	CASSVGSLLGSGNTIYF	TGTGCCAGCAGCGTAGGAAGCCTCCTTGGGTCTGGAAACACCATATATTTT
TRBD2	TRBV18	NA	TRBJ2-7	CASSPPPSGDEQYF	TGTGCCAGCTCACCACCGCCGAGCGGGGACGAGCAGTACTTC
NA	TRBV9	NA	TRBJ2-1	CASSVGTYNEQFF	TGTGCCAGCAGCGTAGGGACGTACAATGAGCAGTTCTTC
NA	TRBV7-9	NA	TRBJ2-1	CASSLGSVYNEQFF	TGTGCCAGCAGCTTAGGATCTGTGTACAATGAGCAGTTCTTC
NA	TRBV3-1/TRBV3-2	NA	TRBJ1-1	CASSQERFRQTNTEAFF	TGTGCCAGCAGCCAAGAAAGGTTTCGACAGACGAACACTGAAGCTTTCTTT
NA	TRBV12-3/TRBV12-4	NA	TRBJ2-2	CASSFGTTGELFF	TGTGCCAGCAGTTTTGGTACGACCGGGGAGCTGTTTTTT
NA	TRBV6-1	NA	TRBJ1-6	CASSDGSPLHF	TGTGCCAGCAGTGACGGTTCACCCCTCCACTTT
NA	TRBV9	once	TRBJ1-2	CASSVPPSGIYGYTF	TGTGCCAGCAGCGTCCCTCCATCCGGGATCTATGGCTACACCTTC
TRBD1	TRBV5-1	NA	TRBJ1-4	CASSSNRGPVEKLFF	TGCGCCAGCAGCTCCAACAGGGGGCCAGTGGAAAAACTGTTTTTT
NA	TRBV15	NA	TRBJ1-2	CATSRDLGHFGYTF	TGTGCCACCAGCAGAGATCTGGGACATTTCGGCTACACCTTC
TRBD2	TRBV30	once	TRBJ2-5	CAFSGGAQETQYF	TGTGCCTTTAGCGGGGGGGCCCAAGAGACCCAGTACTTC
NA	TRBV2	once	TRBJ2-2	CASMGPGELFF	TGTGCCAGCATGGGTCCGGGAGAGCTGTTTTTT
NA	TRBV18	NA	TRBJ1-1	CASSPGAGNTEAFF	TGTGCCAGCTCACCGGGGGCAGGGAACACTGAAGCTTTCTTT
NA	TRBV12-5	NA	TRBJ2-1	CASGSNNEQFF	TGTGCTAGTGGTTCCAACAATGAGCAGTTCTTC
TRBD1	TRBV6-2/TRBV6-3	NA	TRBJ1-2	CASSSPRTGDYGYTF	TGTGCCAGCAGTTCGCCTAGGACAGGGGACTATGGCTACACCTTC
TRBD1	TRBV19	NA	TRBJ1-2	CASSPRGLGYTF	TGTGCCAGTAGTCCCAGGGGGCTTGGCTACACCTTC
NA	TRBV19	NA	TRBJ1-1	CASSMNAGVTEAFF	TGTGCCAGTAGTATGAACGCAGGGGTAACTGAAGCTTTCTTT
NA	TRBV6-5	NA	TRBJ2-5	CASRVAATETQYF	TGTGCCAGCAGGGTAGCGGCAACGGAGACCCAGTACTTC
NA	TRBV25-1	NA	TRBJ1-6	CASGRGLNNSPLHF	TGTGCCAGCGGCAGGGGATTGAATAATTCACCCCTCCACTTT
TRBD1	TRBV10-1	NA	TRBJ2-5	CASSEDGTGKSKETQYF	TGCGCCAGCAGTGAGGACGGGACAGGTAAATCGAAGGAGACCCAGTACTTC
NA	TRBV5-8	NA	TRBJ1-6	CASSLEGPLHF	TGTGCCAGCAGCTTGGAAGGACCCCTCCACTTT
TRBD2	TRBV27	NA	TRBJ2-1	CASSPGGGAPNEQFF	TGTGCCAGCAGTCCAGGCGGGGGGGCCCCCAATGAGCAGTTCTTC
NA	TRBV5-1	once	TRBJ1-5	CASSLTGLGNQPQHF	TGCGCCAGCAGCTTGACGGGATTAGGCAATCAGCCCCAGCATTTT
NA	TRBV19	few	TRBJ1-1	CASIRGSPNTEAFF	TGTGCCAGTATACGGGGGTCCCCAAACACTGAAGCTTTCTTT
NA	TRBV3-1/TRBV3-2	NA	TRBJ1-5	CASSYQPQHF	TGTGCCAGCAGTTATCAGCCCCAGCATTTT
NA	TRBV5-1	once	TRBJ2-3	CASSSDWGARDTQYF	TGCGCCAGCAGCTCAGACTGGGGGGCTCGAGATACGCAGTATTTT
NA	TRBV12-1	NA	TRBJ1-2	CASSYPRTEVANYGYTF	TGTGCCAGCAGCTACCCCAGGACAGAAGTTGCTAACTATGGCTACACCTTC
NA	TRBV19	once	TRBJ1-1	CASSIDAVENTEAFF	TGTGCCAGTAGTATAGACGCCGTAGAGAACACTGAAGCTTTCTTT
TRBD2	TRBV19	NA	TRBJ2-1	CASSSRGTSGGQEQFF	TGTGCCAGTAGTTCCCGGGGGACTAGCGGGGGGCAAGAGCAGTTCTTC
NA	TRBV6-6	NA	TRBJ2-1	CASSYFLEGREQFF	TGTGCCAGCAGTTACTTTCTCGAGGGACGGGAGCAGTTCTTC
NA	TRBV5-8	few	TRBJ1-5	CASSLDDVGVDQPQHF	TGTGCCAGCAGCTTGGACGATGTAGGTGTGGATCAGCCCCAGCATTTT
NA	TRBV3-1/TRBV3-2	NA	TRBJ2-3	CASSQDGGATQYF	TGTGCCAGCAGCCAAGACGGAGGGGCTACGCAGTATTTT
NA	TRBV2	NA	TRBJ2-1	CASRSFEQFF	TGTGCCAGCCGAAGCTTTGAGCAGTTCTTC